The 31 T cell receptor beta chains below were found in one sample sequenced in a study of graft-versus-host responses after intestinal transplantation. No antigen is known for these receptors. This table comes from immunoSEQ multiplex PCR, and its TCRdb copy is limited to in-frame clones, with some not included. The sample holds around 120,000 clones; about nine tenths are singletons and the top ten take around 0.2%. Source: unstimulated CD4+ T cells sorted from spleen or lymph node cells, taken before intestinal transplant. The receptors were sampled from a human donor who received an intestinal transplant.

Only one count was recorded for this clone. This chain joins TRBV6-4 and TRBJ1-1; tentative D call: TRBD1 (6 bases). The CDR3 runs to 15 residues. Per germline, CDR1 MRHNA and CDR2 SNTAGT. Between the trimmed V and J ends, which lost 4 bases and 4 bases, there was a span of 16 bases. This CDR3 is CASSGTGTRVTEAFF. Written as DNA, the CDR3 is TGTGCCAGCAGTGGCACAGGGACTAGAGTCACTGAAGCTTTCTTT.

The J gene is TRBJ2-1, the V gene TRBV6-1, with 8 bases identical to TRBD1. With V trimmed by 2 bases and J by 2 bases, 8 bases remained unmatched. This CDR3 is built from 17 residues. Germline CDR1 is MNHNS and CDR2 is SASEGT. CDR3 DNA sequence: TGTGCCAGCAGTGAATACAGGGGGTTCTTTACCTACAATGAGCAGTTCTTC. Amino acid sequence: CASSEYRGFFTYNEQFF.

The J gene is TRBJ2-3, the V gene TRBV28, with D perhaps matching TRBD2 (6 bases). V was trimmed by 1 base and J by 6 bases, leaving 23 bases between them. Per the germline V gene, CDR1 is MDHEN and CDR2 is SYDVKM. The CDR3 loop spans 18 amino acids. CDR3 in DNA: TGTGCCAGCAGTTTATATTCGTTGGGCGGGAAAAACGGGGATACGCAGTATTTT. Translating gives CASSLYSLGGKNGDTQYF.

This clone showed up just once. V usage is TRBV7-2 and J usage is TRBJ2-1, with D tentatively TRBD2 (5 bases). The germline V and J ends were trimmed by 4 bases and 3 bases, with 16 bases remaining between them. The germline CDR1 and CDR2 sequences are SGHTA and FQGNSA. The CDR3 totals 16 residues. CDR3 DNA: TGTGCCAGCAGCTACAACGCGGGCCCCGGCTACAATGAGCAGTTCTTC. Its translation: CASSYNAGPGYNEQFF.

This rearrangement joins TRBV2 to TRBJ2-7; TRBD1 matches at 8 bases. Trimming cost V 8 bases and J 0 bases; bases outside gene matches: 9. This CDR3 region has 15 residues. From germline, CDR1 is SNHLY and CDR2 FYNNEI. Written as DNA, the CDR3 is TGTGCCAGCGGGAGACAGGGGTCAAGCTCCTACGAGCAGTACTTC. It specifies CASGRQGSSSYEQYF.

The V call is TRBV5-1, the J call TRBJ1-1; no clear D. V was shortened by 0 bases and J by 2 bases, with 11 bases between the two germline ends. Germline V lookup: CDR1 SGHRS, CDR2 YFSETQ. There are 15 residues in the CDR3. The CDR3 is CASSLGGRKNTEAFF. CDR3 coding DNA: TGCGCCAGCAGCTTGGGAGGGAGGAAAAACACTGAAGCTTTCTTT.

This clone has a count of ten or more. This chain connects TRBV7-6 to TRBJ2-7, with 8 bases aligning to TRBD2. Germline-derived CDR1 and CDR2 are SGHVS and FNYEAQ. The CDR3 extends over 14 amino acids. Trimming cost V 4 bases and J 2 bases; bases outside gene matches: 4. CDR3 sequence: CASSYRGGPYEQYF. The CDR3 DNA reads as TGTGCCAGCAGCTATCGGGGGGGCCCCTACGAGCAGTACTTC.

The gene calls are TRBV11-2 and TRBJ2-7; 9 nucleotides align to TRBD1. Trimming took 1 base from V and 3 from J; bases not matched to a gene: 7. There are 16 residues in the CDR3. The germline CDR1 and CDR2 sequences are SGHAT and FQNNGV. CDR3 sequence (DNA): TGTGCCAGCAGCTTAGGACTGGGGACAGGGCTCTACGAGCAGTACTTC. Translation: CASSLGLGTGLYEQYF.

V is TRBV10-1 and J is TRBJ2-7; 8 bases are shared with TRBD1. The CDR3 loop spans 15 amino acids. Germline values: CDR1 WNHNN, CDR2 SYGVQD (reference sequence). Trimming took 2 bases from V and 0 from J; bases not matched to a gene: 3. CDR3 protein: CASSEPTGVSYEQYF. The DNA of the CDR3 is TGCGCCAGCAGTGAGCCGACAGGGGTCTCCTACGAGCAGTACTTC.

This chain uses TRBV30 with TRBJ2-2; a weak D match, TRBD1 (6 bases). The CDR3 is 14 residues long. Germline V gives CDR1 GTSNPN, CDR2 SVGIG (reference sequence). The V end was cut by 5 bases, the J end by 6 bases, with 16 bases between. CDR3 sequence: CAWGRGGAAGELFF. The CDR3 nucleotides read TGTGCCTGGGGGAGAGGGGGAGCTGCCGGGGAGCTGTTTTTT.

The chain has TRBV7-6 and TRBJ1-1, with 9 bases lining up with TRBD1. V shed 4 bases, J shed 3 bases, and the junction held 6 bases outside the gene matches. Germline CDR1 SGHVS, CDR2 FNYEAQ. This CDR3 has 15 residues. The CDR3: CASSSKDRGDTEAFF. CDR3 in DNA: TGTGCCAGCAGCTCTAAGGACAGGGGTGACACTGAAGCTTTCTTT.

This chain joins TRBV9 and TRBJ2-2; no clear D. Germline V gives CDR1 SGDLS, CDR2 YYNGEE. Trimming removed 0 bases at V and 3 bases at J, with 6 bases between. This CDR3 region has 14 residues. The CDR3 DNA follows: TGTGCCAGCAGCGTAGGAAGCTACACCGGGGAGCTGTTTTTT. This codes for CASSVGSYTGELFF.

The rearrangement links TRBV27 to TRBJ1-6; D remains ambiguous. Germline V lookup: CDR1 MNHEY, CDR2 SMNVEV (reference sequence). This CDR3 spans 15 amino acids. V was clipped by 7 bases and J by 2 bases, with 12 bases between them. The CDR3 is CASTPRGPYNSPLHF. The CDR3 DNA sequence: TGTGCCAGCACTCCCAGAGGGCCCTATAATTCACCCCTCCACTTT.

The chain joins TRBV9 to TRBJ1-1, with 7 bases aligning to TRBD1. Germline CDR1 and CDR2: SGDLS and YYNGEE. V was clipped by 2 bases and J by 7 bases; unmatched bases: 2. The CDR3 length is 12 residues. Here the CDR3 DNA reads TGTGCCAGCAGCGTTTACAGGGGTGAAGCTTTCTTT. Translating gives CASSVYRGEAFF.

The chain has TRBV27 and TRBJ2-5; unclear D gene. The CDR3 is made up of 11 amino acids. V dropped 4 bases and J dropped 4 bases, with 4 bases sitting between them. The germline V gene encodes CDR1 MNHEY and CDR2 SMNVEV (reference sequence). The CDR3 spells CASSSRETQYF. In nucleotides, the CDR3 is TGTGCCAGCAGTTCCCGAGAGACCCAGTACTTC.

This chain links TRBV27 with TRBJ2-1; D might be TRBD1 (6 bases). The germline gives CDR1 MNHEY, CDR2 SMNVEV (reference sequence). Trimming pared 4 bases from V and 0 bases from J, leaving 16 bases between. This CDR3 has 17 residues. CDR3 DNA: TGTGCCAGCAGTTCGCTCCAGGGGCCGAGCTCCTACAATGAGCAGTTCTTC. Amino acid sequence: CASSSLQGPSSYNEQFF.

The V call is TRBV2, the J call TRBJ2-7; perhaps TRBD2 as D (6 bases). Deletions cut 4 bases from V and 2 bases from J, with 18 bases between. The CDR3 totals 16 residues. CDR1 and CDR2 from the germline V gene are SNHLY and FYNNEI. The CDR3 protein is CASSGGERMPAYEQYF. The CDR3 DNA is TGTGCCAGCAGTGGGGGGGAGCGGATGCCCGCCTACGAGCAGTACTTC.

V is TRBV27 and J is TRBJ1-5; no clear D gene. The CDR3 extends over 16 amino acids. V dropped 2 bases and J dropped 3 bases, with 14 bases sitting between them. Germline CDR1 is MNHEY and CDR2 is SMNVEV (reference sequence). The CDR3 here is CASSLNFVGNNQPQHF. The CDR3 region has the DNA TGTGCCAGCAGTTTAAATTTTGTCGGGAACAATCAGCCCCAGCATTTT.

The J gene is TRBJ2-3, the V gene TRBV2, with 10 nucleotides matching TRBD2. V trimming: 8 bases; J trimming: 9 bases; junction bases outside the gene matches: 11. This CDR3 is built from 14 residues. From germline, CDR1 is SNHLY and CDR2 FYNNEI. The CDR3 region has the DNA TGTGCCAGCGGGCTAGCGGGGGAAGTTGGCACGCAGTATTTT. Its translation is CASGLAGEVGTQYF.

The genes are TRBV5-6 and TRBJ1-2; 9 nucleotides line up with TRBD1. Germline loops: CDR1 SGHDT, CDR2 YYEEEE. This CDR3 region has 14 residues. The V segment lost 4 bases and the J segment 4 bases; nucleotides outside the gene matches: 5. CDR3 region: CASSLQGASYGYTF. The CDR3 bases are TGTGCCAGCAGCCTACAGGGGGCTAGCTATGGCTACACCTTC.

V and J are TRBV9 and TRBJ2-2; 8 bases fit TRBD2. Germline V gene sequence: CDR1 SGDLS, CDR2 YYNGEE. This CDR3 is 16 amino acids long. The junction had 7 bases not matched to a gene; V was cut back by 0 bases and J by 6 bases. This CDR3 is CASSVVGSGKAGELFF. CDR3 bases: TGTGCCAGCAGCGTAGTCGGTAGCGGGAAGGCCGGGGAGCTGTTTTTT.

CDR3 sequence (DNA): TGTGCCAGCAGTCCACTCCCCAGGGGATTGGTTTTCTTT. The encoded protein is CASSPLPRGLVFF. This chain joins TRBV27 and TRBJ1-1; D possibly corresponds to TRBD1 (6 bases). Germline V gives CDR1 MNHEY, CDR2 SMNVEV (reference sequence). This CDR3 comprises 13 residues. V dropped 5 bases and J dropped 13 bases, with 20 bases sitting between them.

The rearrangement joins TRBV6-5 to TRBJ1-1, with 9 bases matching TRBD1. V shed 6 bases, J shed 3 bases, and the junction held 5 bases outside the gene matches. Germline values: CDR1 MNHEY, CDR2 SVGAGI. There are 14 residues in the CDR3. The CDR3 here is CASSLQGAYTEAFF. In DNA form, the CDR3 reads TGTGCCAGCAGCCTACAGGGGGCGTACACTGAAGCTTTCTTT.

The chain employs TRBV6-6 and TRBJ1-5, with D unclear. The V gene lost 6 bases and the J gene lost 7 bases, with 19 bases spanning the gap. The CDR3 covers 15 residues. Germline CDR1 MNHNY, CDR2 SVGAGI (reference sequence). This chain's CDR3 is CASSFINPGGQPQHF. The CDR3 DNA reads TGTGCCAGCAGCTTCATTAACCCGGGAGGACAGCCCCAGCATTTT.

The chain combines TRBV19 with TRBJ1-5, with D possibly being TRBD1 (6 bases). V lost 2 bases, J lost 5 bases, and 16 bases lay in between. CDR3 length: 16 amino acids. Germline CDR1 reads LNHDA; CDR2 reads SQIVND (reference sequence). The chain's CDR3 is CASSIPRGVVDQPQHF. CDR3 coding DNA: TGTGCCAGTAGTATACCCAGGGGTGTCGTGGATCAGCCCCAGCATTTT.

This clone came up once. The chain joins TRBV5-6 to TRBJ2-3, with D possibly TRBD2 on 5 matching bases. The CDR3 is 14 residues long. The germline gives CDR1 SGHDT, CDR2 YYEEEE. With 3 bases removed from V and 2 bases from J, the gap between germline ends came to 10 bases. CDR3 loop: CASSSKTTTDTQYF. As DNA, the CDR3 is TGTGCCAGCAGCTCCAAGACTACCACAGATACGCAGTATTTT. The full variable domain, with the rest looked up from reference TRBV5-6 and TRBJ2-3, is DAGVTQSPTHLIKTRGQQVTLRCSPKSGHDTVSWYQQALGQGPQFIFQYYEEEERQRGNFPDRFSGHQFPNYSSELNVNALLLGDSALYLCASSSKTTTDTQYFGPGTRLTVL.

CDR3: CASSSIPSRTSGSINEQYF. The CDR3 nucleotides read TGTGCCAGCAGTTCCATACCCTCCCGGACTAGCGGGAGTATCAACGAGCAGTACTTC. The chain couples TRBV27 to TRBJ2-7; TRBD2 matches 13 bases. The ends lost 4 bases at V and 5 bases at J; junction bases unmatched: 17. The CDR3 is made up of 19 amino acids. The germline V gene encodes CDR1 MNHEY and CDR2 SMNVEV (reference sequence).

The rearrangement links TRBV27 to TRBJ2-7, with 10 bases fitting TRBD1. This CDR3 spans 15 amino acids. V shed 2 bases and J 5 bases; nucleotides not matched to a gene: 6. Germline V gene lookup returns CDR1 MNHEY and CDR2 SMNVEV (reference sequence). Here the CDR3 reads CASSLLGQGIHEQYF. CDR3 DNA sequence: TGTGCCAGCAGTTTACTGGGACAGGGGATCCACGAGCAGTACTTC.

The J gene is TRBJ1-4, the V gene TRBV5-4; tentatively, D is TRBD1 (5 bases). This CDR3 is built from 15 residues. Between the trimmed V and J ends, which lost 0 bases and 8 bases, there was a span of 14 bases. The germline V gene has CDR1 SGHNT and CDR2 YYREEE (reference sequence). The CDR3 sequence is CASSLEGRQGEKLFF. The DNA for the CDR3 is TGTGCCAGCAGCTTGGAAGGCCGGCAGGGAGAAAAACTGTTTTTT.

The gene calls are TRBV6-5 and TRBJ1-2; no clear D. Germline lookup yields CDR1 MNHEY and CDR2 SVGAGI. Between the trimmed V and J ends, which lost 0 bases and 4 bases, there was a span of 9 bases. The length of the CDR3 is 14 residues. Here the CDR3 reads CASSYSTLGYGYTF. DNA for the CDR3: TGTGCCAGCAGTTACTCGACTCTCGGCTATGGCTACACCTTC.

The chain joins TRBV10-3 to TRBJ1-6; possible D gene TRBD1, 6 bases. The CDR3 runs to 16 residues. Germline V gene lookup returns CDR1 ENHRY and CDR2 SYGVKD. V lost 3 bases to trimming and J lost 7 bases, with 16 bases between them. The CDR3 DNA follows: TGTGCCATCAGTGAAACGTCCAGGGGTGGGAATTCACCCCTCCACTTT. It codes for CAISETSRGGNSPLHF.